This T cell receptor beta chain comes out of a study of CD8+ T cells in alopecia areata. Study information: Treated patients received oral tofacitinib, 5 to 10 mg twice daily. Overall study findings and caveats: An increase in clonality over normal scalp was evident in lesional scalp, especially alopecia totalis/universalis. Resident alphabeta T-cell populations of normal skin are likewise subject to sequencing in scalp samples.

RNA was isolated and reverse transcribed to cDNA, the sequencing template. Libraries were prepared by immunoSEQ multiplex PCR; TCRdb keeps only in-frame clonotypes and omits some of them. The sample holds about 150,000 clones, roughly 62% seen once. In alopecia areata patients, both lesional scalp punch biopsies and peripheral blood were collected. Regarding this clone: Its specificity is not known.

The CDR3 sequence is 16 residues long. Looked up from germline, CDR1 is SGHRS and CDR2 is YFSETQ. V was clipped by 4 bases and J by 5 bases, with 22 bases between them. V gene TRBV5-1 combines with J gene TRBJ2-7; D may be TRBD1 (5 bases). This specimen was CD4+ T cells sorted from blood, taken at week 0. This TCR derives from a human donor with alopecia areata. CDR3 nucleotides: TGCGCCAGCAGCCGAACCTCCGCGGCAGGGTCGGACGAGCAGTACTTC. Protein sequence: CASSRTSAAGSDEQYF.